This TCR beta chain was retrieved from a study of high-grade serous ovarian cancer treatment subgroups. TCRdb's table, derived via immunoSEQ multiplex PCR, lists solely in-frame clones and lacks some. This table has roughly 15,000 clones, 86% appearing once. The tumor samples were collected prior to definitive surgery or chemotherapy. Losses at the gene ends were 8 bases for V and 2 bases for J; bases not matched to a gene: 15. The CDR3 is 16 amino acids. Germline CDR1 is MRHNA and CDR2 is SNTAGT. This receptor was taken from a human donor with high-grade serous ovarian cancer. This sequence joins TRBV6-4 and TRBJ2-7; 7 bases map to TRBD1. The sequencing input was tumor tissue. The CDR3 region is CASLTRPGQLPYEQYF. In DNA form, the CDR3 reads TGTGCCAGCTTAACACGCCCGGGACAGCTTCCCTACGAGCAGTACTTC.